The TCR beta chain described here comes from a study of T cell responses to AZD1222 COVID-19 vaccine (dated by TCRdb to the early 2020s). Looking at the study overall: TCR sequencing was performed for about 240 trial participants, of whom some 200 were given two doses of AZD1222 and around 25 were given two doses of MenACWY control vaccine. Trial participants were enrolled by age into subgroups of 18-55, 56-69 and 70-plus years, and approximately 150, 30 and 60 TCR-sequenced participants, respectively, were included in these subgroups.

Including cysteine and phenylalanine, the CDR3 has 14 amino acids. The DNA shown is the 42-base CDR3, in frame from base 1. V and J are trimmed by 5 bases and 7 bases, and the gene matches miss 3 bases of the junction. CDR1 and CDR2 are drawn from the germline V gene: MDHEN, SYDVKM. The time point label of this sample denotes: about 28 days (+/-7) after the second vaccine dose. Interpreted using the paper, the treatment or condition label stands for: meningococcal conjugate vaccine given as trial control. Vaccinee samples came from UK trials COV001 and COV002, including a single-blind randomized controlled phase 2/3 trial of AZD1222 (ChAdOx1 nCoV-19) in healthy adults. For TCRbeta chain sequencing, PBMC samples from trial participants were taken at day 0 and at day 28 after the second dose. For this clone: The specificity of this receptor is unknown. No clone much larger than this one lies a single base away; base qualities are absent.

The CDR3 regions of human TCRbeta chains were analyzed by immunosequencing. Turning to the authors' computational methods: TCRs in the repertoires were compared against a reference library of SARS-CoV-2-specific TCRs that had been generated with the MIRA antigen-specificity platform. Breadth was defined as the fraction of unique TCRs that were SARS-CoV-2-associated, and depth was defined as the fraction of total T cells that were SARS-CoV-2-associated. Each spike-specific TCR was assigned to its reactive spike region and to a CD4 or CD8 class using the MIRA data. Log10-transformed breadth and depth values were compared by one-way ANOVA with Sidak's multiple comparisons tests. TCRdb carries this immuneACCESS record with in-frame sequences only. Its versions omit some clonotypes, under half of them owing to an unresolved V gene in the studies checked, with the rest unexplained. Clone size and V and J calls were adopted from that table, with D and trimming inferred from the DNA. The sample yields around 47,000 clones; around 80% were counted once. 20% to 25% of the sample comes from the top ten.

Study-level results and caveats: The vaccine-associated CD4 TCRs covered the entire spike protein, and the dominant responses fell in regions 160-218 and 743-854. Only a handful of AZD1222 recipients were SARS-CoV-2 seropositive at baseline, limiting conclusions about previously exposed vaccinees. The 56-69-year group was small, and its depth increase did not reach significance, likely because of low power. A significant rise in spike-specific TCR breadth and depth was observed after two AZD1222 doses relative to day 0 and relative to MenACWY recipients. Participants were mostly white British and included more females than males, and it was suggested by the authors that clonal diversity may have been underestimated. No day 14 peak-response samples were available, so repertoires were characterized only after the peak T cell response. Nearly half of unique spike-specific TCRs reportedly recognized epitopes outside regions mutated in the B.1.351 and B.1.1.7 variants.

The chain is made from TRBV28 and TRBJ2-1; TRBD2 matches 12 bases in the middle. The sample here was peripheral blood, taken 28 days after the second dose of the MenACWY control vaccine. This receptor was identified in an adult who received the MenACWY meningococcal vaccine as a control. The nucleotide sequence reads as follows: TGTGCCAGCAGTAGGACTAGCGGGGTTAATGAGCAGTTCTTC. It translates to CASSRTSGVNEQFF. The reference TRBV28 and TRBJ2-1 proteins fill in what lies around the CDR3, so the full variable domain reads DVKVTQSSRYLVKRTGEKVFLECVQDMDHENMFWYRQDPGLGLRLIYFSYDVKMKEKGDIPEGYSVSREKKERFSLILESASTNQTSMYLCASSRTSGVNEQFFGPGTRLTVL.